This TCR beta chain was documented in a study of T cell changes during pregnancy in multiple sclerosis. CDR1 SGHRS and CDR2 YFSETQ come from the germline V gene. Trimming stripped 4 bases from V and 1 base from J, with 8 bases between. The CDR3 length is 13 residues. The protocol was immunoSEQ multiplex PCR, while the TCRdb copy is restricted to in-frame clones and leaves out a portion. The sample includes 90,000 to 120,000 clones, around 90% of them seen just once. The chain joins TRBV5-1 to TRBJ2-5, with D possibly matching TRBD1 (6 bases). Sequenced material: peripheral blood, taken in the third trimester of pregnancy. This sequence was found in a female donor in good health, enrolled as a control in a pregnancy study. The CDR3 sequence is CASSPTGQETQYF. The CDR3 DNA follows: TGCGCCAGCAGCCCGACAGGCCAAGAGACCCAGTACTTC.